This entry describes one T cell receptor beta chain. This sample was included in a study of blood T cell repertoires in COVID-19. In the study overall: Sites in the United States, Italy and Spain provided acute and convalescent COVID-19 samples.

This table comes from immunoSEQ multiplex PCR, and its TCRdb copy is limited to in-frame clones, with some not included. The sample includes fewer than 250,000 clones, 80% to 85% seen only once; the top ten take around 2.9%. The germline gives CDR1 LNHDA, CDR2 SQIVND (reference sequence). V lost 9 bases and J lost 9; bases outside the gene matches: 16. The CDR3 has 15 residues. The study drew participants aged about 18 to 89 years from roughly 25 US areas. Participant-reported clinical history was the basis for cohort assignment. The receptor was derived from a woman aged 30 to 39 who had been exposed to COVID-19. The V gene is TRBV19, the J gene TRBJ2-1; 8 nucleotides align to TRBD2. The material sequenced was PBMCs or T cells enriched from blood (not recorded which). CDR3 in amino acids: CASNSGGSPPGEQFF. CDR3 in DNA: TGTGCCAGCAATTCGGGGGGGTCCCCGCCGGGTGAGCAGTTCTTC.